The 14 T cell receptor beta chains given below trace back to one sample, sequenced in a study of T cell responses to AZD1222 COVID-19 vaccine. Data came from immunoSEQ multiplex PCR; TCRdb stores just in-frame clones and leaves some out. The sample contains approximately 110,000 clones, about nine tenths of which appear only once. The sample was peripheral blood, taken on day 0 of AZD1222 vaccination. These receptors originate from an adult in good health.

The J gene is TRBJ1-6, the V gene TRBV5-4; no firm D call. V was pared by 1 base and J by 8 bases, with 13 bases between. Germline V gene sequence: CDR1 SGHNT, CDR2 YYREEE (reference sequence). The CDR3 sequence is 15 residues long. CDR3 protein: CASSLFQPRDSPLHF. Here the CDR3 DNA reads TGTGCCAGCAGCTTGTTCCAGCCCCGGGATTCACCCCTCCACTTT.

This chain connects TRBV5-1 to TRBJ2-5; TRBD1 matches at 11 bases. The CDR3 has 17 amino acids. The V gene's germline CDR1 is SGHRS and CDR2 YFSETQ. V shed 3 bases and J 4 bases; nucleotides not matched to a gene: 11. Here the CDR3 DNA reads TGCGCCAGCAGCTCCGACCTACCGGGACAGGGGGGAGAGACCCAGTACTTC. Residues: CASSSDLPGQGGETQYF.

J is TRBJ1-1 and V is TRBV18; maybe TRBD1 (6 bases). The germline V and J ends were trimmed by 4 bases and 5 bases, with 11 bases remaining between them. CDR1 KGHSH and CDR2 LQKENI come from the germline V gene. This CDR3 comprises 13 residues. CDR3 loop: CASSQGGQTEAFF. CDR3 coding DNA: TGTGCCAGCTCACAGGGGGGGCAGACTGAAGCTTTCTTT. Full variable domain (remainder filled in from reference TRBV18 and TRBJ1-1): NAGVMQNPRHLVRRRGQEARLRCSPMKGHSHVYWYRQLPEEGLKFMVYLQKENIIDESGMPKERFSAEFPKEGPSILRIQQVVRGDSAAYFCASSQGGQTEAFFGQGTRLTVV.

The V and J genes are TRBV28 and TRBJ1-2, with a possible D match to TRBD1 (6 bases). The CDR3 has 12 amino acids. Trimming removed 6 bases from V and 8 bases from J, with 13 bases in between. Looked up from germline, CDR1 is MDHEN and CDR2 is SYDVKM. CDR3 coding DNA: TGTGCCAGCAGCACCCTCAGGGGCGGCTACACCTTC. Protein sequence: CASSTLRGGYTF.

Only a few counts were recorded for this clone. The genes are TRBV2 and TRBJ1-2; TRBD1 is a possible D gene (5 bases). The V and J ends lost 1 base and 8 bases respectively, with 14 bases between them. The CDR3 consists of 14 residues. Per the germline V gene, CDR1 is SNHLY and CDR2 is FYNNEI. This CDR3 is CASSEEAGRGGYTF. CDR3 coding DNA: TGTGCCAGCAGTGAAGAGGCAGGGCGAGGCGGCTACACCTTC.

This chain links TRBV27 with TRBJ1-2; 7 bases match TRBD1. The ends lost 6 bases at V and 4 bases at J; junction bases unmatched: 2. This CDR3 has 12 residues. Germline V gene sequence: CDR1 MNHEY, CDR2 SMNVEV (reference sequence). The CDR3: CASREGAYGYTF. CDR3 bases: TGTGCCAGCAGGGAGGGGGCCTATGGCTACACCTTC.

This clone was picked up one time. CDR3 in DNA: TGTGCCAGCAGCCTCACAGGGGGCTCTGGAAACACCATATATTTT. It codes for CASSLTGGSGNTIYF. The chain employs TRBV5-6 and TRBJ1-3; 8 bases align to TRBD1. CDR1 SGHDT and CDR2 YYEEEE come from the germline V gene. The CDR3 extends over 15 amino acids. The trim removed 4 bases at V and 0 bases at J, leaving 3 bases unmatched.

This clone was detected only once. The J gene is TRBJ2-1, the V gene TRBV27; D is possibly TRBD2 (5 bases). The CDR3 runs 16 residues. V lost 3 bases, J lost 0 bases, and 12 bases lay in between. The germline V gene encodes CDR1 MNHEY and CDR2 SMNVEV (reference sequence). CDR3 sequence (DNA): TGTGCCAGCAGTTTGACCCTAGGGAGCTCCTACAATGAGCAGTTCTTC. Amino acid sequence: CASSLTLGSSYNEQFF.

At least ten counts were recorded for this clone. This chain connects TRBV7-9 to TRBJ1-2; D may be TRBD1 (6 bases). The CDR3 extends over 14 amino acids. V was cut by 5 bases and J by 2 bases, with 12 bases left in between. Germline V gives CDR1 SEHNR, CDR2 FQNEAQ (reference sequence). This CDR3 is CASSATGWNYGYTF. The CDR3 DNA reads as TGTGCCAGCAGCGCCACAGGGTGGAACTATGGCTACACCTTC.

The chain combines TRBV5-5 with TRBJ1-4; D is undetermined. Trimming took 2 bases from V and 7 from J, leaving 12 bases between them. Germline V lookup: CDR1 SGHKS, CDR2 YYEKEE (reference sequence). The CDR3 is 14 amino acids. CDR3 bases: TGTGCCAGCAGCTTTTGGGGAACGGGTGAAAAACTGTTTTTT. This sequence encodes CASSFWGTGEKLFF. Complete variable domain (other parts from reference TRBV5-5 and TRBJ1-4): DAGVTQSPTHLIKTRGQQVTLRCSPISGHKSVSWYQQVLGQGPQFIFQYYEKEERGRGNFPDRFSARQFPNYSSELNVNALLLGDSALYLCASSFWGTGEKLFFGSGTQLSVL.

The chain carries TRBV27 and TRBJ2-2; D is possibly TRBD2 (6 bases). Deletions cut 3 bases from V and 5 bases from J, with 10 bases between. CDR1 and CDR2 (germline): MNHEY, SMNVEV (reference sequence). The CDR3 sequence is 14 residues long. CDR3 in amino acids: CASSFGTRTGELFF. CDR3 nucleotide sequence: TGTGCCAGCAGTTTCGGGACTCGTACCGGGGAGCTGTTTTTT.

This sequence joins TRBV10-2 and TRBJ2-1; D remains unclear. The germline CDR1 and CDR2 sequences are WSHSY and SAAADI. The CDR3 totals 12 residues. Trimming took 6 bases from V and 10 from J, leaving 13 bases between them. This CDR3 is CASRDPGREQFF. The CDR3 DNA reads TGCGCCAGCAGGGACCCCGGTAGGGAGCAGTTCTTC.

For the CDR3, the DNA is TGTGCCAGCAGCCCCGGGACTCTGCCCTACAATGAGCAGTTCTTC. Amino acid sequence: CASSPGTLPYNEQFF. This rearrangement joins TRBV11-1 to TRBJ2-1, with D possibly being TRBD2 (6 bases). Germline V gene data show CDR1 as SGHAT and CDR2 as FQDESV (reference sequence). The V gene lost 5 bases and the J gene lost 2 bases, with 13 bases spanning the gap. There are 15 residues in the CDR3.

The J gene is TRBJ2-6, the V gene TRBV28; TRBD1 matches 7 bases. Germline V gene data show CDR1 as MDHEN and CDR2 as SYDVKM. The CDR3 spans 18 residues. Trimming cost V 4 bases and J 1 base; bases outside gene matches: 10. Here the CDR3 DNA reads TGTGCCAGCAGTTCACAGGGGTACGGTCGGTCTGGGGCCAACGTCCTGACTTTC. Its protein is CASSSQGYGRSGANVLTF. Full variable domain (rest looked up from reference TRBV28 and TRBJ2-6): DVKVTQSSRYLVKRTGEKVFLECVQDMDHENMFWYRQDPGLGLRLIYFSYDVKMKEKGDIPEGYSVSREKKERFSLILESASTNQTSMYLCASSSQGYGRSGANVLTFGAGSRLTVL.